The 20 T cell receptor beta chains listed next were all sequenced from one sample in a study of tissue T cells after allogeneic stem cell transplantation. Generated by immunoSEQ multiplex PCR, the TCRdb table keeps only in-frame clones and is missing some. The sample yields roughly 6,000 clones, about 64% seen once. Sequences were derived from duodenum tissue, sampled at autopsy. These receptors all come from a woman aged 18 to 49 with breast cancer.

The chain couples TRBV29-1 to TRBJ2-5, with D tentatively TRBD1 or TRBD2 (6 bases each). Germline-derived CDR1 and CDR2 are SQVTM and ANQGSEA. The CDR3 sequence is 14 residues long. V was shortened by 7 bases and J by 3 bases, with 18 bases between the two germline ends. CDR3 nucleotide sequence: TGCAGCGCCCAACCAAGGGGGGCAGAAGAGACCCAGTACTTC. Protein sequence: CSAQPRGAEETQYF.

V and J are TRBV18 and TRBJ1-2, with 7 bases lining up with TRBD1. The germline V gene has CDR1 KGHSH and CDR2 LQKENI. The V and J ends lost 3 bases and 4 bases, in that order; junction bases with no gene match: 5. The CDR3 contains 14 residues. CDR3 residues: CASSPGQDLYGYTF. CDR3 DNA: TGTGCCAGCTCACCTGGACAGGACCTCTATGGCTACACCTTC.

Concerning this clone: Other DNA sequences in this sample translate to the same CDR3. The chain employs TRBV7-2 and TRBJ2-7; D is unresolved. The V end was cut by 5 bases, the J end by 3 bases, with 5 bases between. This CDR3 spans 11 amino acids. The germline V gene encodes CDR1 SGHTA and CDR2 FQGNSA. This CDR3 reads CASSLYYEQYF. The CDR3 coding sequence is TGTGCCAGCAGCCTGTACTACGAGCAGTACTTC.

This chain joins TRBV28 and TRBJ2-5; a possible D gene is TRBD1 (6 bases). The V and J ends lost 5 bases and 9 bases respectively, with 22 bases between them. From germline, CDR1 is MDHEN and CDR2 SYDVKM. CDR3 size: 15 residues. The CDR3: CASSHPWVQGMSQYF. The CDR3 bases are TGTGCCAGCAGTCACCCCTGGGTCCAGGGGATGTCCCAGTACTTC.

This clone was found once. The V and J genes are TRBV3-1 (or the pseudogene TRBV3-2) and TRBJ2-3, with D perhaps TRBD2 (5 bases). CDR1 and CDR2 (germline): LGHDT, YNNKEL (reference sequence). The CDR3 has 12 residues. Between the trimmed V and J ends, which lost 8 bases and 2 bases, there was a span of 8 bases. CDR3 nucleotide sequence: TGTGCCAGCCGAGCGGACACAGATACGCAGTATTTT. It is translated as CASRADTDTQYF.

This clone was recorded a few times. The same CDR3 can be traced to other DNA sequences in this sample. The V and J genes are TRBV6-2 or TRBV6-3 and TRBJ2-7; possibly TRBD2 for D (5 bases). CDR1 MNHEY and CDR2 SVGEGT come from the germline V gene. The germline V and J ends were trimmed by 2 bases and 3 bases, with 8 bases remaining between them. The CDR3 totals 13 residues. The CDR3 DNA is TGTGCCAGCAGTTACGTCGCGGGCTACGAGCAGTACTTC. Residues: CASSYVAGYEQYF.

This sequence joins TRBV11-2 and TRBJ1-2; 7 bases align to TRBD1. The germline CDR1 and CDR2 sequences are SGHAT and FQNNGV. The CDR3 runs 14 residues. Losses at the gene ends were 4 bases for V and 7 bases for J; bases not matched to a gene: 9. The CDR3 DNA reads TGTGCCAGCAGCTACAGGGGAGGAATGGGTGGCTACACCTTC. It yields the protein CASSYRGGMGGYTF.

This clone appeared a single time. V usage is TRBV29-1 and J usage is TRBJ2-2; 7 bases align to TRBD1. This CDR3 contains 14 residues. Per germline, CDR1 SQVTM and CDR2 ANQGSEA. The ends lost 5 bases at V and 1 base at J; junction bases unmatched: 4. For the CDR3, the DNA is TGCAGCGTTCCGAGACAGGGGAACACCGGGGAGCTGTTTTTT. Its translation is CSVPRQGNTGELFF.

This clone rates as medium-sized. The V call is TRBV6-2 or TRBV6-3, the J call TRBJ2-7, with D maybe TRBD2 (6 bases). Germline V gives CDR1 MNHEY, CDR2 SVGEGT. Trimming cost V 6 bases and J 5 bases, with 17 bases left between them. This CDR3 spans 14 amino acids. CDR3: CASSPLGAGHEQYF. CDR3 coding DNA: TGTGCCAGCAGCCCCTTAGGAGCGGGCCACGAGCAGTACTTC.

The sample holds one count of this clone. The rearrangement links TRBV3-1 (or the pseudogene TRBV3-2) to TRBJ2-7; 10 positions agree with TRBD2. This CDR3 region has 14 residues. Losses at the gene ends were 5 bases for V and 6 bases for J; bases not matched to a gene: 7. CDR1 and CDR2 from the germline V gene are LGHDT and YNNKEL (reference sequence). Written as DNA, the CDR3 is TGTGCCAGCAGCATGGCTAGCGGGGGTAGCGAGCAGTACTTC. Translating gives CASSMASGGSEQYF.

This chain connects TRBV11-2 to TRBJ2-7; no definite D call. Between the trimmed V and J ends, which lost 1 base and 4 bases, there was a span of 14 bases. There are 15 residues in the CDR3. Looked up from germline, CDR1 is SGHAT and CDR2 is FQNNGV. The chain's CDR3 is CASSLGLGLVYEQYF. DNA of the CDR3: TGTGCCAGCAGCTTAGGGCTTGGGCTAGTTTACGAGCAGTACTTC.

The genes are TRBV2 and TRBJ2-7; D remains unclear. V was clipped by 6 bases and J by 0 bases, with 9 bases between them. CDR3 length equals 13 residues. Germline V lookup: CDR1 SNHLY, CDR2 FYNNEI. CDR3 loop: CASRQDRSYEQYF. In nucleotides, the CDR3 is TGTGCCAGCAGGCAGGACCGCTCCTACGAGCAGTACTTC.

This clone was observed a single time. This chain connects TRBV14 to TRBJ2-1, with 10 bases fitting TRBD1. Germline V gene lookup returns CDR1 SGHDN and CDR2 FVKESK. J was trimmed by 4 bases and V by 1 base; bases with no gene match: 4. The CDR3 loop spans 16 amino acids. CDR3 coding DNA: TGTGCCAGCAGCCAAGGACAGGGGGCCCTATACAATGAGCAGTTCTTC. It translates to CASSQGQGALYNEQFF. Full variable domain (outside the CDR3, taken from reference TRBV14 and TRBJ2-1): EAGVTQFPSHSVIEKGQTVTLRCDPISGHDNLYWYRRVMGKEIKFLLHFVKESKQDESGMPNNRFLAERTGGTYSTLKVQPAELEDSGVYFCASSQGQGALYNEQFFGPGTRLTVL.

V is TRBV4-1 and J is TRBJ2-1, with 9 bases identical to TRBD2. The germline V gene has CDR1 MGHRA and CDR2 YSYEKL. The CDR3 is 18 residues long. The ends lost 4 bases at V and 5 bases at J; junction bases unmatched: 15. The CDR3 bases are TGCGCCAGCAGCCCCCCTTTAAGCGGGGGGATAGAAAACAATGAGCAGTTCTTC. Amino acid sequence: CASSPPLSGGIENNEQFF.

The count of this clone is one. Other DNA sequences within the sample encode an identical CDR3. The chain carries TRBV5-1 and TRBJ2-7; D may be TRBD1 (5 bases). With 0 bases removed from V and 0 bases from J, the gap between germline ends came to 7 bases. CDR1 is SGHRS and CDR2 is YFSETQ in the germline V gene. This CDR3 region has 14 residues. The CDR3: CASSLVTDSYEQYF. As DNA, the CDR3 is TGCGCCAGCAGCTTGGTGACAGACTCCTACGAGCAGTACTTC.

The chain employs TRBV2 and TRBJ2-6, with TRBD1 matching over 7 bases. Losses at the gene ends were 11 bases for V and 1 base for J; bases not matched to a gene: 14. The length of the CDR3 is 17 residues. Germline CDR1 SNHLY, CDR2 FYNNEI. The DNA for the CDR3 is TGTGCCCGAACAGCGACAGGGCTCCCTTCTGGGGCCAACGTCCTGACTTTC. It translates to CARTATGLPSGANVLTF. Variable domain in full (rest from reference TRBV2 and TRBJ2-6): EPEVTQTPSHQVTQMGQEVILRCVPISNHLYFYWYRQILGQKVEFLVSFYNNEISEKSEIFDDQFSVERPDGSNFTLKIRSTKLEDSAMYFCARTATGLPSGANVLTFGAGSRLTVL.

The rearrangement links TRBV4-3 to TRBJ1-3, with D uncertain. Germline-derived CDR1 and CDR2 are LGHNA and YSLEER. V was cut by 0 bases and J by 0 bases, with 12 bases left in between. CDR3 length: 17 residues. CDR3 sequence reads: CASSQDRLSGSGNTIYF. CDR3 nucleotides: TGCGCCAGCAGCCAAGATAGGCTCTCCGGCTCTGGAAACACCATATATTTT.

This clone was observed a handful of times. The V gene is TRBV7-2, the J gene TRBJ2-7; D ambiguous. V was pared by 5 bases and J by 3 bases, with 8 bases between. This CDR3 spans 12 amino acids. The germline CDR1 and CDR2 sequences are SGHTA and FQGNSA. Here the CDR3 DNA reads TGTGCCAGCAGCGTAGGCGTCTACGAGCAGTACTTC. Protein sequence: CASSVGVYEQYF.

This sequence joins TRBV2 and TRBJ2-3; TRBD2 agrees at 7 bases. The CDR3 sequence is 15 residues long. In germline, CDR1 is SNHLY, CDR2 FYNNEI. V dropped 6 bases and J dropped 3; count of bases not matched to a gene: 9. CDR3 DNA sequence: TGTGCCAGCAGGTCTAGCGGAGTTGCGACAGATACGCAGTATTTT. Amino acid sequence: CASRSSGVATDTQYF.

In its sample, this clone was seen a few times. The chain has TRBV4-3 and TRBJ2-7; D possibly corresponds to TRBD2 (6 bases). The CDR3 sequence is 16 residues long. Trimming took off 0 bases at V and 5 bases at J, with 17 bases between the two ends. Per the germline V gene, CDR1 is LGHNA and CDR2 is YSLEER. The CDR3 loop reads CASSQDVGEGGNEQYF. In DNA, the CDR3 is TGCGCCAGCAGCCAAGATGTTGGAGAGGGAGGAAACGAGCAGTACTTC.